These T cell receptor beta chains were read from a single sample in a study of cytomegalovirus exposure and HLA in healthy donors. The table came from immunoSEQ multiplex PCR; TCRdb's copy has only in-frame clones and leaves some out. The table shows about 160,000 clones, with about 76% occurring only once. Sequenced: PBMCs. The origin of the receptors is a human donor in good health. Both conserved end residues are part of each CDR3. A D gene is named only where the DNA matches it firmly. Clone size is shown for a subset of rows, as once, few, many or a class of expanded clone.

v_call	clone_size	j_call	d_call	cdr3_nt	cdr3_aa
TRBV27	.	TRBJ2-1	TRBD2	TGTGCCAGCAGTTTGGGGGGACTAGCGGGATATGAGCAGTTCTTC	CASSLGGLAGYEQFF
TRBV6-1	.	TRBJ1-2	TRBD1	TGTGCCAGCAGTGAAGCGCCGTGGACAGGGCGGACTAACTATGGCTACACCTTC	CASSEAPWTGRTNYGYTF
TRBV10-3	.	TRBJ2-1	TRBD2	TGTGCCATCAGTGCGGGGGGAGACAATGAGCAGTTCTTC	CAISAGGDNEQFF
TRBV2	.	TRBJ2-3	TRBD2	TGTGCCAGCTCATGGGGGACTAGCGGGAACATAGGTACGCAGTATTTT	CASSWGTSGNIGTQYF
TRBV5-5	.	TRBJ2-3	.	TGTGCCAGCAGGAAGGGACTTGATACGCAGTATTTT	CASRKGLDTQYF
TRBV2	.	TRBJ1-4	.	TGTGCCAGCAGTGCCCAGGCAACTAATGAAAAACTGTTTTTT	CASSAQATNEKLFF
TRBV5-1	.	TRBJ2-1	TRBD1	TGCGCCAGCAGCTTGCTCGGGACAGGGGGCTCAAACAATGAGCAGTTCTTC	CASSLLGTGGSNNEQFF
TRBV2	.	TRBJ2-1	TRBD1	TGTGCCAGCTTTCGGGACAGCCCCAATGAGCAGTTCTTC	CASFRDSPNEQFF
TRBV19	.	TRBJ2-1	TRBD2	TGTGCCAGTAGAGTGACCGGGGGGTGGCGGAACTCCTACAATGAGCAGTTCTTC	CASRVTGGWRNSYNEQFF
TRBV5-5	few	TRBJ1-5	.	TGTGCCAGCAGCTTGGTTTCGTCTAGCAATCAGCCCCAGCATTTT	CASSLVSSSNQPQHF
TRBV27	.	TRBJ1-2	TRBD1	TGTGCCAGCAGTTTATCAGTCGGGACAGGGGACTATGGCTACACCTTC	CASSLSVGTGDYGYTF
TRBV7-2	once	TRBJ2-7	TRBD1	TGTGCCAGCAGCCAAGGGGGACAGAGTAATTCCTACGAGCAGTACTTC	CASSQGGQSNSYEQYF
TRBV7-9	.	TRBJ1-2	.	TGTGCCAGCAGCTTAGGAGGATGGGAGGACTATGGCTACACCTTC	CASSLGGWEDYGYTF
TRBV2	.	TRBJ2-3	TRBD2	TGTGCCAGCAGTCGAGGAGCTAGCGGTACAGATACGCAGTATTTT	CASSRGASGTDTQYF
TRBV11-2	few	TRBJ1-3	.	TGTGCCAGCAGCTTAGGAGGAGGGGTCTCTGGAAACACCATATATTTT	CASSLGGGVSGNTIYF
TRBV5-6	once	TRBJ1-3	.	TGTGCCAGCAGCTTTGTAAACGGGGTTCTCCGAAACACCATATATTTT	CASSFVNGVLRNTIYF
TRBV6-1	.	TRBJ1-5	TRBD1	TGTGCCAGCAGTGTGGGACAGGGCCATCAGCCCCAGCATTTT	CASSVGQGHQPQHF
TRBV5-4	.	TRBJ1-1	TRBD1	TGTGCCAGCAGCTTCCCCGGGACAGGGGGTGACACTGAAGCTTTCTTT	CASSFPGTGGDTEAFF
TRBV27	.	TRBJ1-6	TRBD1	TGCGCCAGCAGTTGGAGGACAGGCAATTCACCCCTCCACTTT	CASSWRTGNSPLHF
TRBV15	.	TRBJ2-1	.	TGTGCCACCAGTAAGGGGCGCGATGAGCAGTTCTTC	CATSKGRDEQFF
TRBV7-2	.	TRBJ2-2	.	TGTGCCAGCAGCTTAGAACTGAGATACGGGGAGCTGTTTTTT	CASSLELRYGELFF
TRBV18	.	TRBJ1-2	TRBD1	TGTGCCAGCTCACGGGACAGCCCAGCTAACTATGGCTACACCTTC	CASSRDSPANYGYTF
TRBV5-1	once	TRBJ1-1	.	TGCGCCAGCAGCTTTTGGGCAGGGAGGGTGAACACTGAAGCTTTCTTT	CASSFWAGRVNTEAFF
TRBV28	.	TRBJ2-7	TRBD2	TGTGCCAGCAGTTTAGGATTGGGGGAGGGCGAGCAGTACTTC	CASSLGLGEGEQYF
TRBV28	.	TRBJ2-5	TRBD1	TGTGCCAGCAGTTTGCCAAGTAACAGGGGGCGGAGAGAGACCCAGTACTTC	CASSLPSNRGRRETQYF
TRBV29-1	.	TRBJ1-2	TRBD1	TGCAGCGTCTTTGACAGGGGCATCGTCCATAACTATGGCTACACCTTC	CSVFDRGIVHNYGYTF
TRBV7-3	.	TRBJ1-3	.	TGTGCCAGCAGCTTACTGTATTACGTGAGGGAGGAAGGAAACACCATATATTTT	CASSLLYYVREEGNTIYF
TRBV5-1	few	TRBJ2-3	TRBD2	TGCGCCAGCAGCTTGGGGGGACTATTCACAGATACGCAGTATTTT	CASSLGGLFTDTQYF
TRBV7-9	.	TRBJ2-7	TRBD2	TGTGCCAGCAGCCGCAAACTAGCGGGAGGGTACGGCGAGCAGTACTTC	CASSRKLAGGYGEQYF
TRBV7-9	.	TRBJ2-5	.	TGTGCCAGCAGCTTACCAACAGGGTTTCAAGAGACCCAGTACTTC	CASSLPTGFQETQYF
TRBV29-1	.	TRBJ1-1	TRBD1	TGCAGCTTGACAGGGGGCGGGAACACTGAAGCTTTCTTT	CSLTGGGNTEAFF
TRBV11-2	.	TRBJ1-1	.	TGTGCCAGCAGCTTCACAGGGTTCTCTGAAGCTTTCTTT	CASSFTGFSEAFF
TRBV5-1	.	TRBJ1-1	TRBD1	TGCGCCAGCAGCTTGTCGCAGGACAGGACTGAAGCTTTCTTT	CASSLSQDRTEAFF
TRBV19	.	TRBJ2-1	.	TGTGCCAGTAGACAACCACTCGGGGAGCATGAGCAGTTCTTC	CASRQPLGEHEQFF
TRBV12-5	once	TRBJ2-3	TRBD2	TGTGCTAGTGGTTTGGGGCTAGCGGATAATACGCAGTATTTT	CASGLGLADNTQYF
TRBV7-2	.	TRBJ1-2	.	TGTGCCAGCAGCTTAAGACAGACAATCTATGGCTACACCTTC	CASSLRQTIYGYTF
TRBV30	.	TRBJ2-1	.	TGTGCCTGGAGTGGGGCCATTACCAATGAGCAGTTCTTC	CAWSGAITNEQFF
TRBV11-1	.	TRBJ1-1	.	TGTGCCAGCAGCTTAGCCTCGCAGGGCACTGAAGCTTTCTTT	CASSLASQGTEAFF
TRBV9	few	TRBJ2-7	.	TGTGCCAGCAGCCCTCGAGGGAGCTCCTACGAGCAGTACTTC	CASSPRGSSYEQYF
TRBV15	.	TRBJ2-5	TRBD2	TGTGCCACCAGGGCGTCCGGGACTAGTCGGGAGACCCAGTACTTC	CATRASGTSRETQYF
TRBV11-2	.	TRBJ2-1	.	TGTGCCAGCAGCTTAGAGGTCACCCCCGGGTACAATGAGCAGTTCTTC	CASSLEVTPGYNEQFF
TRBV5-5	.	TRBJ2-2	TRBD1	TGTGCCAGCAGCCGTGGACAGGTGAACACCGGGGAGCTGTTTTTT	CASSRGQVNTGELFF
TRBV12-5	.	TRBJ2-1	TRBD2	TGTGCTAGTGGCCTGAGCCTAGCGGGAGATGAGCAGTTCTTC	CASGLSLAGDEQFF
TRBV2	.	TRBJ1-1	.	TGTGCCAGCAGTGGGGGGGTAACTGAAGCTTTCTTT	CASSGGVTEAFF
TRBV6-5	.	TRBJ2-3	TRBD2	TGTGCCAGCACCTTAGCGGGAGAGGGAGATACGCAGTATTTT	CASTLAGEGDTQYF
TRBV6-5	few	TRBJ1-1	.	TGTGCCAGCGGCAGGGGAATGACTGAAGCTTTCTTT	CASGRGMTEAFF
TRBV2	.	TRBJ2-5	TRBD2	TGTGCCAGCAGTCTCGGGGGGTTAATAGAGACCCAGTACTTC	CASSLGGLIETQYF
TRBV6-6	.	TRBJ2-2	.	TGTGCCAGCAGCAGCATCGGGCGGGACACCGGGGAGCTGTTTTTT	CASSSIGRDTGELFF
TRBV11-3	.	TRBJ1-1	TRBD1	TGTGCCAGCAGCGTCGACAGGGGAAAAGCTTTCTTT	CASSVDRGKAFF
TRBV6-1	.	TRBJ2-3	.	TGTGCCAGCACCGACCCGAGGGCGCAGTATTTT	CASTDPRAQYF
TRBV6-5	.	TRBJ1-3	.	TGTGCCAGCACCCCGAGGTCGGTGTTTGGAAACACCATATATTTT	CASTPRSVFGNTIYF
TRBV4-1	.	TRBJ2-7	TRBD2	TGCGCCAGCAGCCACGTCGGGACTAGCGGTTACGAGCAGTACTTC	CASSHVGTSGYEQYF
TRBV29-1	.	TRBJ1-2	.	TGCAGTCTGGAACAGAACGGCTATGGCTACACCTTC	CSLEQNGYGYTF
TRBV6-5	.	TRBJ2-3	.	TGTGCCAGCAGTAAGCGCCTAGGAGATACGCAGTATTTT	CASSKRLGDTQYF
TRBV5-4	.	TRBJ2-5	TRBD1	TGTGCCAGCAGGAATGGACAGGGGGCGGTTGAGACCCAGTACTTC	CASRNGQGAVETQYF
TRBV5-1	.	TRBJ2-3	.	TGCGCCAGCAGCTTTACAACAGATACGCAGTATTTT	CASSFTTDTQYF
TRBV10-3	few	TRBJ1-4	TRBD1	TGTGCCATCAGTACAGGGGGAGGGGAAAAACTGTTTTTT	CAISTGGGEKLFF
TRBV25-1	.	TRBJ2-7	.	TGTGCCAGCAGTGAATATGGGGGGTGGCACGAGCAGTACTTC	CASSEYGGWHEQYF
TRBV5-1	.	TRBJ1-6	.	TGCGCCAGCAGCTTGTCCGGGAATAATTCACCCCTCCACTTT	CASSLSGNNSPLHF